This T cell receptor beta chain was found in a study of blood T cell repertoires in COVID-19. Study context: Italy, Spain and the United States were the sources of the convalescent and acute COVID-19 samples.

Per the study methods: Reference gene primer amplification gave estimated nucleated cell counts. Produced via immunoSEQ multiplex PCR; TCRdb's table is partial and in-frame only. Clonal size and the V and J genes are those of that table, whereas D and trimming came from the DNA. The sample includes 150,000 to 180,000 clones, 75% to 95% seen only once; the top ten take roughly 0.51%. Germline V gene sequence: CDR1 MDHEN, CDR2 SYDVKM. The CDR3 sequence is 14 residues long. V was trimmed by 3 bases and J by 2 bases, leaving 11 bases between them. The sample taken for sequencing was peripheral blood. This receptor was taken from a man aged 50 or older with acute or convalescent COVID-19. This chain uses TRBV28 with TRBJ2-7; maybe TRBD1 (6 bases). The CDR3 loop reads CASSFTGQTYEQYV. CDR3 DNA: TGTGCCAGCAGTTTTACCGGACAGACCTACGAGCAGTACGTC.